Presented here are 17 T cell receptor beta chains from one specimen sequenced in a study of shared clonotypes between healthy human individuals. TCRdb's copy holds only in-frame clones and misses some; the assay was immunoSEQ multiplex PCR. The table has about 2.1 million clones, around 93% seen once. The naive CD8 fraction comprised CD45RO-negative cells positively selected for CCR7 and excluded terminally differentiated effector memory CD45RA+ cells. Specimen: naive CD8+ T cells from PBMCs. These receptors originate from a man between 18 and 35 years old in good health. Some clones in this sample may be carry-over from other donors' samples.

The DNA for the CDR3 is TGTGCCAGCAGACCCAGAGGCAAGAGGGATCAGCCCCAGCATTTT. It specifies CASRPRGKRDQPQHF. V gene TRBV2 combines with J gene TRBJ1-5; D call uncertain. With 6 bases removed from V and 5 bases from J, the gap between germline ends came to 17 bases. Germline loops: CDR1 SNHLY, CDR2 FYNNEI. The CDR3 runs 15 residues.

The gene calls are TRBV7-8 and TRBJ2-1; 7 bases line up with TRBD2. Trimming cost V 1 base and J 9 bases; bases outside gene matches: 3. The CDR3 loop spans 13 amino acids. Germline V gene lookup returns CDR1 SGHVS and CDR2 FQNEAQ. The CDR3 DNA sequence: TGTGCCAGCAGCTTAGGACTAGCAGCTGAGCAGTTCTTC. This translates into CASSLGLAAEQFF. Combining the CDR3 with reference TRBV7-8 and TRBJ2-1 gives the whole variable domain GAGVSQSPRYKVAKRGQDVALRCDPISGHVSLFWYQQALGQGPEFLTYFQNEAQLDKSGLPSDRFFAERPEGSVSTLKIQRTQQEDSAVYLCASSLGLAAEQFFGPGTRLTVL.

The chain joins TRBV21-1 to TRBJ2-3; the table's D call, TRBD1, was not checked against the DNA. TRBV21-1 is recorded as a pseudogene. The CDR3 is made up of 12 amino acids. The CDR3 region has the DNA TGTGCCAGCATCAACAGGGCGGATACGCAGTATTTT. Translation: CASINRADTQYF.

V usage is TRBV27 and J usage is TRBJ2-7; 7 bases agree with TRBD2. V was clipped by 2 bases and J by 10 bases; unmatched bases: 11. This CDR3 is built from 14 residues. Germline CDR1 is MNHEY and CDR2 is SMNVEV (reference sequence). The CDR3 bases are TGTGCCAGCAGTTTAAGGGCTACGGGGAGGGAACAGTACTTC. This translates into CASSLRATGREQYF.

The genes are TRBV29-1 and TRBJ1-1, with TRBD1 as a possible D gene (5 bases). Germline CDR1 SQVTM, CDR2 ANQGSEA. CDR3 size: 11 residues. CDR3 nucleotide sequence: TGCGGGGGGGTGGAAAACACTGAAGCTTTCTTT. Encoded protein: CGGVENTEAFF.

This clone was found once. The chain joins TRBV28 to TRBJ2-3; possible D gene TRBD1, 6 bases. There are 14 residues in the CDR3. V dropped 2 bases and J dropped 5 bases, with 11 bases sitting between them. Germline CDR1 is MDHEN and CDR2 is SYDVKM. DNA for the CDR3: TGTGCCAGCAGTTTAGGGCCCAGGGGAGATACGCAGTATTTT. Its protein product is CASSLGPRGDTQYF.

This sequence joins TRBV6-5 and TRBJ2-1; 7 bases match TRBD2. Per the germline V gene, CDR1 is MNHEY and CDR2 is SVGAGI. This CDR3 has 16 amino acids. Germline trimming cut 0 bases from V and 7 bases from J; bases unmatched to any gene: 9. CDR3: CASSYSWGGVVNEQFF. CDR3 sequence (DNA): TGTGCCAGCAGTTACTCATGGGGGGGGGTGGTAAATGAGCAGTTCTTC.

V and J are TRBV7-3 and TRBJ2-2, with a tentative D call TRBD1 (6 bases). The CDR3 has 17 amino acids. The V gene's germline CDR1 is SGHTA and CDR2 FQGTGA. V was cut by 3 bases and J by 4 bases, with 18 bases left in between. The CDR3 DNA is TGTGCCAGCAGCTTCAGGGGTCGAACAGGATCCACCGGGGAGCTGTTTTTT. Its protein is CASSFRGRTGSTGELFF. The whole variable domain, remainder taken from reference TRBV7-3 and TRBJ2-2, is GAGVSQTPSNKVTEKGKYVELRCDPISGHTALYWYRQSLGQGPEFLIYFQGTGAADDSGLPNDRFFAVRPEGSVSTLKIQRTERGDSAVYLCASSFRGRTGSTGELFFGEGSRLTVL.

The chain employs TRBV19 and TRBJ2-7, with 7 bases fitting TRBD1. There are 13 residues in the CDR3. Looked up from germline, CDR1 is LNHDA and CDR2 is SQIVND (reference sequence). V shed 10 bases, J shed 1 base, and the junction held 7 bases outside the gene matches. CDR3 protein: CATAGTASYEQYF. In DNA form, the CDR3 reads TGTGCCACCGCTGGGACAGCTTCCTACGAGCAGTACTTC.

This chain links TRBV28 with TRBJ1-2; D gene uncertain. Germline V gene data show CDR1 as MDHEN and CDR2 as SYDVKM. V was shortened by 10 bases and J by 4 bases, with 22 bases between the two germline ends. The CDR3 contains 15 residues. CDR3 residues: CAIGVAAQRFYGYTF. CDR3 DNA sequence: TGTGCCATCGGTGTGGCAGCCCAGAGGTTCTATGGCTACACCTTC.

The chain links TRBV11-2 to TRBJ2-7; a possible D gene is TRBD1 (6 bases). Germline CDR1 is SGHAT and CDR2 is FQNNGV. This CDR3 is built from 15 residues. V was trimmed by 4 bases and J by 4 bases, leaving 17 bases between them. The CDR3 sequence: CASSSRWGLSYEQYF. CDR3 nucleotides: TGTGCCAGCAGCTCAAGATGGGGGCTTTCATACGAGCAGTACTTC.

The chain has TRBV6-1 and TRBJ1-2, with D maybe TRBD1 (5 bases). The CDR3 runs to 14 residues. Germline V gene lookup returns CDR1 MNHNS and CDR2 SASEGT. Trimming left V 6 bases short and J 6 bases short, with 17 bases between. In nucleotides, the CDR3 is TGTGCCAGCAGGGAAACCGGGACGGGGGATGGCTACACCTTC. Translated, it gives CASRETGTGDGYTF.

This clone was recorded once. The chain carries TRBV6-1 and TRBJ2-1, with 7 bases lining up with TRBD1. The ends lost 7 bases at V and 6 bases at J; junction bases unmatched: 6. The CDR3 is made up of 13 amino acids. Germline lookup yields CDR1 MNHNS and CDR2 SASEGT. The CDR3 DNA is TGTGCCAGCACCATAACAGGGGTCAATGAGCAGTTCTTC. This gives the protein CASTITGVNEQFF.

The chain combines TRBV10-3 with TRBJ2-1; 8 bases are shared with TRBD1. The CDR3 consists of 15 residues. From germline, CDR1 is ENHRY and CDR2 SYGVKD. V dropped 6 bases and J dropped 3; count of bases not matched to a gene: 7. As DNA, the CDR3 is TGTGCCATCAGGATGGACAGGGCCTACTACAATGAGCAGTTCTTC. Its translation: CAIRMDRAYYNEQFF.

Regarding this clone: The sample holds other DNA sequences that translate to the same CDR3. J is TRBJ2-1 and V is TRBV19, with TRBD2 identical over 10 bases. CDR3 length: 13 residues. Germline V lookup: CDR1 LNHDA, CDR2 SQIVND (reference sequence). V lost 9 bases, J lost 5 bases, and 4 bases stayed unmatched. CDR3 nucleotides: TGTGCCAGCCGAGCGGGAGGGAACAATGAGCAGTTCTTC. Amino acids: CASRAGGNNEQFF.

With respect to this clone: Other DNA sequences from this sample encode an identical CDR3 as well. V gene TRBV5-1 combines with J gene TRBJ2-7; D is ambiguous. The germline V gene encodes CDR1 SGHRS and CDR2 YFSETQ. This CDR3 is 13 amino acids long. The V and J ends lost 1 base and 3 bases respectively, with 8 bases between them. The CDR3 nucleotides read TGCGCCAGCAGCTTGAAGGGCTTCTACGAGCAGTACTTC. Protein product: CASSLKGFYEQYF.

The V and J genes are TRBV10-2 and TRBJ2-3; D gene uncertain. V shed 3 bases and J shed 3 bases, with 13 bases lying between them. Germline V gene lookup returns CDR1 WSHSY and CDR2 SAAADI. There are 15 residues in the CDR3. CDR3 bases: TGCGCCAGCAGTGACCAGCCGGAAGGAACAGATACGCAGTATTTT. It yields the protein CASSDQPEGTDTQYF.